The 20 T cell receptor beta chains below come from one sample, sequenced in a study of CD8+CD57+ T cells in acquired aplastic anemia. By flow cytometry, patients selected for sequencing had shown an expansion of CD8+CD57+ cells. Investigators profiled TCR beta VDJ and CDR3 from genomic DNA template. TCRdb re-derived calls from the reads in MiXCR, one entry per CDR3 protein. The sample contains some 170,000 distinct CDR3 sequences, about 70% of which appear only once. The sequenced sample was sorted CD4+, CD8+, or CD8+CD57+ T cells (not recorded which) from PBMCs. These receptors were obtained from a human donor with aplastic anemia.

The rearrangement links TRBV6-1 to TRBJ1-1; TRBD1 might be the D (6 bases). CDR3 length: 14 residues. CDR1 and CDR2 (germline): MNHNS, SASEGT. The germline V and J ends were trimmed by 4 bases and 2 bases, with 11 bases remaining between them. CDR3 nucleotides: TGTGCCAGCAGTGTTAGGACAGAAAACACTGAAGCTTTCTTT. Its translation: CASSVRTENTEAFF.

This clonotype has only one observation. V and J are TRBV19 and TRBJ1-1; TRBD1 aligns across 9 bases. The germline CDR1 and CDR2 sequences are LNHDA and SQIVND (reference sequence). This CDR3 is built from 17 residues. The J segment lost 1 base and the V segment lost 4 bases, leaving 10 bases of the junction unmatched. CDR3 sequence: CASSKALATGGNTEAFF. For the CDR3, the DNA is TGTGCCAGTAGTAAGGCCCTCGCGACAGGGGGGAACACTGAAGCTTTCTTT.

V and J are TRBV15 and TRBJ2-5, with D possibly called TRBD1 or TRBD2 (5 bases each). Per germline, CDR1 LNHNV and CDR2 YYDKDF (reference sequence). CDR3 length: 15 residues. V gave up 0 bases and J gave up 3 bases, with 11 bases separating them. The CDR3 coding sequence is TGTGCCACCAGCAGAGAGCCAGGGAGAGAAGAGACCCAGTACTTC. This codes for CATSREPGREETQYF. Combining the CDR3 with reference TRBV15 and TRBJ2-5 gives the whole variable domain DAMVIQNPRYQVTQFGKPVTLSCSQTLNHNVMYWYQQKSSQAPKLLFHYYDKDFNNEADTPDNFQSRRPNTSFCFLDIRSPGLGDTAMYLCATSREPGREETQYFGPGTRLLVL.

This rearrangement joins TRBV19 to TRBJ2-7, with D tentatively TRBD1 or TRBD2 (6 bases each). The germline gives CDR1 LNHDA, CDR2 SQIVND (reference sequence). Trimming removed 3 bases from V and 6 bases from J, with 18 bases in between. The CDR3 runs 15 residues. The CDR3, as DNA: TGTGCCAGTAGTATTGGGGGGCTAGCTCCGACCGAGCAGTACTTC. Amino acid sequence: CASSIGGLAPTEQYF.

This clonotype has a handful of counts. The V and J genes are TRBV2 and TRBJ2-5; TRBD2 aligns across 7 bases. With 0 bases clipped from V and 12 bases from J, the junction kept 7 bases outside the gene matches. Germline CDR1 is SNHLY and CDR2 is FYNNEI. This CDR3 comprises 13 residues. The CDR3 reads CASSEASGNPKYF. CDR3 DNA sequence: TGTGCCAGCAGTGAAGCCAGCGGGAACCCAAAGTACTTC.

The rearrangement uses TRBV7-3 and TRBJ2-5; D is unclear. This CDR3 comprises 13 residues. Germline V gives CDR1 SGHTA, CDR2 FQGTGA. V was trimmed by 0 bases and J by 1 base, leaving 3 bases between them. CDR3 in DNA: TGTGCCAGCAGCTTAACGGCCCAAGAGACCCAGTACTTC. It encodes CASSLTAQETQYF. Using reference TRBV7-3 and TRBJ2-5 for the parts outside the CDR3, the full variable domain is GAGVSQTPSNKVTEKGKYVELRCDPISGHTALYWYRQSLGQGPEFLIYFQGTGAADDSGLPNDRFFAVRPEGSVSTLKIQRTERGDSAVYLCASSLTAQETQYFGPGTRLLVL.

As for this clonotype: A much larger clone lies one base from this, so it may be a read error. The chain carries TRBV29-1 and TRBJ2-1; 7 bases fit TRBD2. This CDR3 spans 12 amino acids. V lost 6 bases and J lost 5; bases outside the gene matches: 4. Germline lookup yields CDR1 SQVTM and CDR2 ANQGSEA. Here the CDR3 reads CSVPLADNEQFF. CDR3 DNA: TGCAGCGTCCCCCTAGCGGACAATGAGCAGTTCTTC.

This clonotype was seen more than once but under ten times. V and J are TRBV4-2 and TRBJ2-2, with TRBD2 as a possible D gene (6 bases). Trimming removed 0 bases from V and 8 bases from J, with 13 bases in between. CDR1 is LGHNA, CDR2 YNFKEQ, per germline. This CDR3 is 15 amino acids long. CDR3 in amino acids: CASSQDREWLGELFF. The CDR3, as DNA: TGTGCCAGCAGCCAAGATCGGGAGTGGCTAGGGGAGCTGTTTTTT.

This rearrangement joins TRBV12-3 or TRBV12-4 to TRBJ2-5, with TRBD1 as a possible D gene (6 bases). The V end was cut by 4 bases, the J end by 4 bases, with 13 bases between. This CDR3 is built from 14 residues. The CDR3 protein is CASSSSTGRETQYF. CDR3 DNA sequence: TGTGCCAGCAGTTCCTCGACAGGTCGAGAGACCCAGTACTTC.

The J gene is TRBJ1-5, the V gene TRBV10-3, with D uncertain. The CDR3 consists of 13 residues. Germline values: CDR1 ENHRY, CDR2 SYGVKD. With 4 bases removed from V and 3 bases from J, the gap between germline ends came to 7 bases. The CDR3, as DNA: TGTGCCATCAGTGGAGAGAACAATCAGCCCCAGCATTTT. Its protein product is CAISGENNQPQHF.

In its sample, this clonotype was seen many times. This chain connects TRBV18 to TRBJ2-1; 11 nucleotides line up with TRBD2. CDR3 length: 19 residues. Germline CDR1 is KGHSH and CDR2 is LQKENI. J lost 0 bases, V lost 0 bases, and 7 bases had no gene match. The CDR3 DNA follows: TGTGCCAGCTCACCACCGTTAGCGGGAGGGCCTTTCTCCTACAATGAGCAGTTCTTC. Encoded protein: CASSPPLAGGPFSYNEQFF.

The rearrangement joins TRBV7-9 to TRBJ2-1; possible D gene TRBD2, 6 bases. The CDR3 runs 12 residues. Between the trimmed V and J ends, which lost 5 bases and 9 bases, there was a span of 11 bases. From germline, CDR1 is SEHNR and CDR2 FQNEAQ (reference sequence). This chain's CDR3 is CASSGRLGEQFF. The CDR3 nucleotides are TGTGCCAGCAGCGGGAGGCTTGGTGAGCAGTTCTTC.

The rearrangement uses TRBV15 and TRBJ1-1; D remains unclear. There are 13 residues in the CDR3. CDR1 is LNHNV and CDR2 is YYDKDF in the germline V gene (reference sequence). Trimming removed 10 bases at V and 6 bases at J, with 18 bases between. This CDR3 is CAIERGVFAEAFF. The DNA for the CDR3 is TGTGCCATCGAGCGGGGAGTGTTTGCTGAAGCTTTCTTT.

The V gene is TRBV5-1, the J gene TRBJ2-3, with D hard to call. The length of the CDR3 is 14 residues. Germline CDR1 is SGHRS and CDR2 is YFSETQ. With 0 bases removed from V and 0 bases from J, the gap between germline ends came to 5 bases. The CDR3 DNA sequence: TGCGCCAGCAGCTTGGGGGCTAGCACAGATACGCAGTATTTT. Its protein product is CASSLGASTDTQYF.

This sequence joins TRBV2 and TRBJ1-2; D possibly corresponds to TRBD1 (5 bases). Germline CDR1 is SNHLY and CDR2 is FYNNEI. V was pared by 8 bases and J by 5 bases, with 6 bases between. The CDR3 sequence is 10 residues long. The DNA for the CDR3 is TGTGCCAGCGGGACTTATGGCTACACCTTC. Translation gives CASGTYGYTF. The whole variable domain, remainder taken from reference TRBV2 and TRBJ1-2, is EPEVTQTPSHQVTQMGQEVILRCVPISNHLYFYWYRQILGQKVEFLVSFYNNEISEKSEIFDDQFSVERPDGSNFTLKIRSTKLEDSAMYFCASGTYGYTFGSGTRLTVV.

V usage is TRBV20-1 and J usage is TRBJ2-7, with 12 nucleotides matching TRBD2. The CDR3 contains 13 residues. V was clipped by 3 bases and J by 5 bases; unmatched bases: 2. Per the germline V gene, CDR1 is DFQATT and CDR2 is SNEGSKA (reference sequence). This CDR3 is CSASRTSGNEQYF. CDR3 in DNA: TGCAGTGCTAGTAGGACTAGCGGGAACGAGCAGTACTTC.

The sample holds one count of this clonotype. The rearrangement links TRBV7-9 to TRBJ2-7; TRBD2 matches 10 bases. Per germline, CDR1 SEHNR and CDR2 FQNEAQ (reference sequence). V lost 6 bases and J lost 6; bases outside the gene matches: 8. CDR3 length: 14 amino acids. This CDR3 is CASRLSGGAGEQYF. The CDR3 DNA reads as TGTGCCAGCAGATTAAGCGGGGGGGCCGGCGAGCAGTACTTC.

The J gene is TRBJ1-2, the V gene TRBV24-1; TRBD1 matches 7 bases. The CDR3 length is 13 residues. Trimming removed 3 bases from V and 6 bases from J; junction bases left unmatched: 3. Germline values: CDR1 KGHDR, CDR2 SFDVKD. Here the CDR3 reads CATSDPGTDGYTF. The CDR3 DNA sequence: TGTGCCACCAGTGATCCCGGGACAGATGGCTACACCTTC.

The chain has TRBV10-3 and TRBJ1-2; D ambiguous. The V end was cut by 2 bases, the J end by 2 bases, with 9 bases between. Per germline, CDR1 ENHRY and CDR2 SYGVKD. This CDR3 is 14 amino acids long. CDR3 in amino acids: CAISEVQDNYGYTF. Written as DNA, the CDR3 is TGTGCCATCAGTGAGGTTCAGGACAACTATGGCTACACCTTC.

A remark on this clonotype: One end of the junction varies from germline; a read error may be responsible. This sequence joins TRBV6-4 and TRBJ1-1; D might be TRBD1 (6 bases). Germline V CDR1 and CDR2: MRHNA, SNTAGT. The CDR3 runs 14 residues. The DNA for the CDR3 is TGTGCCAGCAGTGCAAGAGGACAGAACACTGTAGCTTTCTTT. It is translated as CASSARGQNTVAFF.